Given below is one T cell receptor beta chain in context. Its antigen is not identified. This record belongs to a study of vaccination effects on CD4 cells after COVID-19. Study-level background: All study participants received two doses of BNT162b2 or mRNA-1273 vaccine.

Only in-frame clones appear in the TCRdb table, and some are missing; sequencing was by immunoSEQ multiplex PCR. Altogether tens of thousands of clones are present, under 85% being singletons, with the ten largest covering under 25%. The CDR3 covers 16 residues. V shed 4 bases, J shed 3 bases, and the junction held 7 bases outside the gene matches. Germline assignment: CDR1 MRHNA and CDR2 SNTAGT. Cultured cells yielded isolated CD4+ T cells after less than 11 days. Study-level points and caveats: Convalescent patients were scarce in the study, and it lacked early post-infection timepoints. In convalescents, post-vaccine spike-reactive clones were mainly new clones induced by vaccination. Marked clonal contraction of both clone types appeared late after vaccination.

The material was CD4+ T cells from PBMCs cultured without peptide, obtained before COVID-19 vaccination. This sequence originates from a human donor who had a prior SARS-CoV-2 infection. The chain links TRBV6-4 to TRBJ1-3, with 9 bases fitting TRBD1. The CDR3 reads CASSGPGTGFGNTIYF. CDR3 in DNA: TGTGCCAGCAGTGGCCCGGGGACAGGGTTTGGAAACACCATATATTTT.